This T cell receptor beta chain was recorded in a study of cytomegalovirus exposure and HLA in healthy donors. As for the study in general: The same platform was used for the 130 or so validation repertoires as for the 600 to 700 first-cohort repertoires, as reported in a later analysis. Overall study findings and caveats: Cytomegalovirus association was assigned to around 150 TCR beta chains. Reportedly, cytomegalovirus status was diagnosed with high sensitivity and specificity. A few chains tied to CMV proved CMV antigen-specific in vitro.

A word on this clone: Antigen unknown.

Germline V gene lookup returns CDR1 SGHNT and CDR2 YYREEE (reference sequence). V gave up 0 bases and J gave up 0 bases; unmatched junction bases: 3. The CDR3 has 16 residues. Profiled with immunoSEQ multiplex PCR; TCRdb holds only in-frame clones, not every one. The table has some 59,000 clones, roughly 89% seen once. Sequences were obtained from PBMCs. The TCR was taken from a woman younger than 30 in good health and CMV-seropositive. V gene TRBV5-4 combines with J gene TRBJ2-3, with TRBD2 identical over 8 bases. CDR3 nucleotide sequence: TGTGCCAGCAGCTTGGTCGGGGGGGCTAGCACAGATACGCAGTATTTT. Translated: CASSLVGGASTDTQYF.